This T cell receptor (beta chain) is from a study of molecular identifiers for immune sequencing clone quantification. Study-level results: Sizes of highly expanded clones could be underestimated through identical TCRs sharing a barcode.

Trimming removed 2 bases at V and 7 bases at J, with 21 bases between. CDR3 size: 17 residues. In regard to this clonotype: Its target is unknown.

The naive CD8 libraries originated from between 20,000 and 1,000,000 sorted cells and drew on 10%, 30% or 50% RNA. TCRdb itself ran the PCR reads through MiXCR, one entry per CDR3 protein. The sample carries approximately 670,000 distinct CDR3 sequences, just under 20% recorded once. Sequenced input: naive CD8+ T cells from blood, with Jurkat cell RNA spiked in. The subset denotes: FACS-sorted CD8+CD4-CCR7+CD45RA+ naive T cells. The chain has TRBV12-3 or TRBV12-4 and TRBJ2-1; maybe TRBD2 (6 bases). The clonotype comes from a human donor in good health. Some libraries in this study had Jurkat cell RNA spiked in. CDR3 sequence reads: CASSLWFGREASNEQFF. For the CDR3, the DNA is TGTGCCAGCAGTTTATGGTTCGGCAGGGAGGCTTCAAATGAGCAGTTCTTC.